These T cell receptor beta chains were read from a single sample in a study of T cell responses to AZD1222 COVID-19 vaccine. Clones were sequenced by immunoSEQ multiplex PCR, and TCRdb holds only the in-frame ones, with some missing. The sample has roughly 120,000 clones, roughly 85% seen once; the top ten hold roughly 3.9%. The source was peripheral blood, collected on day 0 of MenACWY control vaccination. All receptors come from an adult in good health. CDR3s include the opening cysteine and the closing phenylalanine or tryptophan. A D gene is named only where the DNA matches it firmly. Size is omitted from some rows. Given values are once, few, many or a class for expanded clones.

TRBV11-2	TRBD1	TRBJ2-5	-	CASSLRPLGTGGTQYF	TGTGCCAGCAGCTTAAGGCCCCTGGGGACAGGAGGGACCCAGTACTTC
TRBV29-1	-	TRBJ2-6	once	CSVIGSSGANVLTF	TGCAGCGTCATCGGGTCCTCTGGGGCCAACGTCCTGACTTTC
TRBV19	TRBD1	TRBJ2-4	-	CASSKGQGAKNIQYF	TGTGCCAGTAGTAAAGGACAGGGGGCCAAAAACATTCAGTACTTC
TRBV5-1	-	TRBJ1-5	-	CASSLGPSGNQPQHF	TGCGCCAGCAGCTTAGGACCGAGCGGGAATCAGCCCCAGCATTTT
TRBV9	-	TRBJ1-5	-	CASSTRVPQHF	TGTGCCAGCAGCACAAGGGTGCCCCAGCATTTT
TRBV28	TRBD2	TRBJ2-7	-	CASSLYSSGGYEQYF	TGTGCCAGCAGTTTATATTCTAGCGGGGGGTACGAGCAGTACTTC
TRBV5-4	-	TRBJ2-7	-	CASSLARQGTSYEQYF	TGTGCCAGCAGCTTGGCAAGGCAGGGGACCTCCTACGAGCAGTACTTC
TRBV7-2	-	TRBJ2-3	-	CASSSRQGRGYTDTQYF	TGTGCCAGCAGCTCCAGGCAAGGGCGGGGTTACACAGATACGCAGTATTTT
TRBV5-1	-	TRBJ1-3	-	CASSGGASGNTIYF	TGCGCCAGCAGCGGAGGGGCCTCTGGAAACACCATATATTTT
TRBV3-1/TRBV3-2	TRBD2	TRBJ2-1	-	CASSQDWLAGANEQFF	TGTGCCAGCAGCCAAGACTGGCTAGCGGGGGCCAATGAGCAGTTCTTC
TRBV7-9	-	TRBJ1-1	-	CASSLDDRTGTEAFF	TGTGCCAGCAGCTTAGACGACCGGACGGGGACTGAAGCTTTCTTT
TRBV7-9	-	TRBJ1-2	-	CASSLVSTYGYTF	TGTGCCAGCAGCTTAGTGTCAACTTATGGCTACACCTTC
TRBV6-2/TRBV6-3	-	TRBJ1-1	-	CASSPPKGMNTEAFF	TGTGCCAGCAGCCCCCCCAAGGGCATGAACACTGAAGCTTTCTTT
TRBV10-1	-	TRBJ2-1	few	CASSPTRTGLGNEQFF	TGCGCCAGCAGCCCGACTCGGACGGGTCTGGGGAATGAGCAGTTCTTC
TRBV24-1	-	TRBJ1-2	few	CATSERQGHGYTF	TGTGCCACCAGTGAACGGCAGGGGCATGGCTACACCTTC
TRBV4-2	-	TRBJ2-1	-	CASSQVGAREADEQFF	TGTGCCAGCAGCCAAGTGGGGGCTCGAGAGGCGGATGAGCAGTTCTTC
TRBV2	-	TRBJ2-1	-	CASSEGGGYNEQFF	TGTGCCAGCAGTGAAGGGGGCGGCTACAATGAGCAGTTCTTC
TRBV5-1	-	TRBJ2-7	-	CASRDGLQHGYEQYF	TGCGCCAGCAGGGACGGACTACAGCACGGGTACGAGCAGTACTTC
TRBV6-5	TRBD1	TRBJ1-1	-	CASRRTGPSTEAFF	TGTGCCAGCAGAAGGACAGGCCCGAGCACTGAAGCTTTCTTT
TRBV6-2/TRBV6-3	-	TRBJ1-5	once	CASSYQGQMNSNQPQHF	TGTGCCAGCAGTTACCAAGGACAGATGAATAGCAATCAGCCCCAGCATTTT
TRBV18	-	TRBJ2-6	-	CASSPGFAGANVLTF	TGTGCCAGCTCACCAGGGTTCGCTGGGGCCAACGTCCTGACTTTC
TRBV6-2/TRBV6-3	TRBD2	TRBJ2-1	-	CASSSPHSGGSSYNEQFF	TGTGCCAGCAGTTCCCCACATAGCGGGGGGTCCTCCTACAATGAGCAGTTCTTC
TRBV11-2	-	TRBJ2-7	-	CASSSLQGDYEQYF	TGTGCCAGCAGCTCCCTACAAGGGGACTACGAGCAGTACTTC
TRBV2	-	TRBJ1-6	-	CASTGGRLHF	TGTGCCAGCACGGGCGGTCGCCTCCACTTT
TRBV30	-	TRBJ1-5	-	CAWSVRWDEPQHF	TGTGCCTGGAGTGTACGTTGGGACGAGCCCCAGCATTTT
TRBV21-1	-	TRBJ1-6	-	CASSKAGQGMSSYNSPLHF	TGTGCCAGCAGCAAAGCGGGTCAGGGGATGAGCTCCTATAATTCACCCCTCCACTTT
TRBV9	-	TRBJ2-7	-	CASSVDGATSYEQYF	TGTGCCAGCAGCGTAGACGGGGCTACCAGCTACGAGCAGTACTTC
TRBV5-1	-	TRBJ1-3	-	CASSLNDGNTIYF	TGCGCCAGCAGCTTGAATGATGGAAACACCATATATTTT
TRBV6-2/TRBV6-3	TRBD1	TRBJ1-1	-	CASSTGQGYTEAFF	TGTGCCAGCAGTACCGGACAGGGCTACACTGAAGCTTTCTTT
TRBV5-5	TRBD2	TRBJ2-2	-	CASSPSSGGLTGELFF	TGTGCCAGCAGTCCCTCTAGCGGGGGCCTCACCGGGGAGCTGTTTTTT
TRBV2	-	TRBJ2-1	-	CASRSSSYNEQFF	TGTGCCAGCAGAAGCAGCTCCTACAATGAGCAGTTCTTC
TRBV5-6	-	TRBJ1-6	-	CASSLALGASSPLHF	TGTGCCAGCAGCTTGGCCTTGGGGGCGAGTTCACCCCTCCACTTT
TRBV27	-	TRBJ1-1	-	CASFGRDPEAFF	TGTGCCAGTTTCGGCCGGGATCCTGAAGCTTTCTTT
TRBV7-6	TRBD2	TRBJ2-1	-	CASSQRGRVPIYEQFF	TGTGCCAGCAGCCAGCGGGGCAGGGTCCCAATTTATGAGCAGTTCTTC
TRBV27	TRBD1	TRBJ2-1	-	CASSPYGSVGTGLYNEQFF	TGTGCCAGCAGTCCTTATGGGTCTGTAGGGACAGGTCTATACAATGAGCAGTTCTTC
TRBV10-3	TRBD1	TRBJ2-7	-	CATGSGTGRHEQYF	TGTGCCACCGGATCCGGGACAGGGCGGCACGAGCAGTACTTC
TRBV5-1	-	TRBJ2-3	-	CATRRGAQQRDTQYF	TGCGCCACTCGAAGGGGAGCGCAACAGAGAGATACGCAGTATTTT
TRBV6-5	-	TRBJ2-1	once	CASSYGLAHEQFF	TGTGCCAGCAGTTACGGTCTAGCCCATGAGCAGTTCTTC